Detailed here is one TCR beta chain. The PCR used 60 Vbeta and 13 Jbeta primers. The table came from immunoSEQ multiplex PCR; TCRdb's copy has only in-frame clones and leaves some out. Altogether 25,000 to 35,000 clones are present, roughly 69% being singletons, with the ten largest covering about a fifth. This specimen comes from a study of cytomegalovirus exposure and HLA in healthy donors. Germline V gene lookup returns CDR1 SGDLS and CDR2 YYNGEE. The CDR3 runs 14 residues. Trimming cost V 0 bases and J 2 bases, with 9 bases left between them. Sequencing used PBMCs. The chain combines TRBV9 with TRBJ2-7, with D maybe TRBD1 (5 bases). This TCR was sampled from a man aged 50-60 years in good health and CMV-seropositive. The CDR3 here is CASSVGQGPYEQYF. The DNA of the CDR3 is TGTGCCAGCAGCGTAGGTCAGGGTCCCTACGAGCAGTACTTC.